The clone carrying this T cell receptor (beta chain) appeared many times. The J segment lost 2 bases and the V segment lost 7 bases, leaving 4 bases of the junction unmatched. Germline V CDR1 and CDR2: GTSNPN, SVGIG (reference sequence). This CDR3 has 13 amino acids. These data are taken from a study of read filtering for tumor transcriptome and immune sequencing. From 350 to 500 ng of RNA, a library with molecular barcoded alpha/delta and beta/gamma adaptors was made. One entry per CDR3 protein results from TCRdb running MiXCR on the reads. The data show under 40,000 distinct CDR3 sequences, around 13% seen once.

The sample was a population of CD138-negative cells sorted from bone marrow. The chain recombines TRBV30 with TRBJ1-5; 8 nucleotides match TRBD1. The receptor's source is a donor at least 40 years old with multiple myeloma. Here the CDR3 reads CAFSTGGNQPQHF. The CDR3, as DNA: TGTGCCTTCTCGACAGGGGGCAATCAGCCCCAGCATTTT.